This TCR beta chain stems from a study of immune evolution from preneoplasia to lung adenocarcinoma. Repertoires were generated with immunoSEQ multiplex PCR, while TCRdb's copy carries only in-frame clones and drops some. The profile covers 35,000 to 40,000 clones, with roughly 68% appearing a single time and around 6.3% taken by the ten largest. Study observations and caveats: Top clone share appeared to fall from AAH through AIS, MIA, adenocarcinoma. Later-stage lesions seemingly showed higher T cell density and diversity than normal lung.

V was pared by 4 bases and J by 3 bases, with 10 bases between. From germline, CDR1 is SGDLS and CDR2 YYNGEE. The CDR3 is made up of 13 amino acids. In its sample, this clone is medium-sized (0.01 to 0.1%). Its antigen remains unidentified. The rearrangement links TRBV9 to TRBJ2-5, with no clear D. The sequence derives from a person aged 55 to 75 with lung adenocarcinoma. The sample comprised FFPE invasive lung adenocarcinoma tissue. The CDR3 reads CASSPAGKETQYF. CDR3 DNA: TGTGCCAGCAGCCCAGCCGGAAAAGAGACCCAGTACTTC.